This is a list of T cell receptor beta chains from one sample in a study of Tregs in tolerant kidney transplant recipients. Measured with immunoSEQ multiplex PCR; TCRdb has only the in-frame clones, and not every one. The table records fewer than 80,000 clones, about 88% of them present only once. The sequenced sample was CD4+ T cells from blood, obtained before the transplant. Source of these receptors: a human donor who received a combined kidney and bone marrow transplant. Each CDR3 is given with its conserved first and last residue. A D gene is named only where the DNA matches it firmly. Clone size appears in some rows only: once, few, many, or a class for an expanded clone.

NA,TRBV5-1,NA,TRBJ2-3,CASSLGAKSGVVTDTQYF,TGCGCCAGCAGCTTGGGGGCCAAATCAGGGGTTGTCACAGATACGCAGTATTTT
NA,TRBV28,few,TRBJ1-5,CASTRGGNQPQHF,TGTGCCAGCACAAGAGGGGGTAATCAGCCCCAGCATTTT
TRBD1,TRBV6-5,NA,TRBJ1-2,CASRAGTGGFDGYTF,TGTGCCAGCAGGGCCGGGACAGGGGGCTTCGATGGCTACACCTTC
TRBD1,TRBV9,NA,TRBJ2-7,CASSPGTGSSYEQYF,TGTGCCAGCAGCCCCGGGACAGGGAGCTCCTACGAGCAGTACTTC
TRBD2,TRBV7-2,few,TRBJ2-1,CASSDSGSQYNEQFF,TGTGCCAGCAGCGATAGCGGGAGTCAATACAATGAGCAGTTCTTC
TRBD2,TRBV28,NA,TRBJ2-7,CASSLFQRGLAGDYEQYF,TGTGCCAGCAGTTTATTCCAGCGGGGACTAGCGGGAGACTACGAGCAGTACTTC
NA,TRBV11-2,NA,TRBJ2-2,CASSLALQNTGELFF,TGTGCCAGCAGCTTAGCACTACAGAACACCGGGGAGCTGTTTTTT
TRBD2,TRBV7-2,NA,TRBJ2-3,CASSSSGSYRETQYF,TGTGCCAGCAGCAGTAGCGGGAGCTACAGGGAGACGCAGTATTTT
TRBD2,TRBV7-3,NA,TRBJ2-1,CASSLIAGGHGEQFF,TGTGCCAGCAGCTTAATAGCGGGAGGACACGGTGAGCAGTTCTTC
NA,TRBV19,NA,TRBJ1-1,CASSEDLMNTEAFF,TGTGCCAGTAGCGAGGATCTCATGAACACTGAAGCTTTCTTT
TRBD1,TRBV9,NA,TRBJ2-1,CASSRWDRSSYNEQFF,TGTGCCAGCAGCAGATGGGACAGAAGCTCCTACAATGAGCAGTTCTTC
TRBD1,TRBV18,NA,TRBJ1-4,CASSLQGRHEKLFF,TGTGCCAGCTCACTACAGGGGAGGCACGAAAAACTGTTTTTT
TRBD1,TRBV28,NA,TRBJ2-3,CASSLSGGWDTQYF,TGTGCCAGCAGTTTATCAGGGGGCTGGGATACGCAGTATTTT
TRBD1,TRBV4-2,NA,TRBJ1-1,CASSQAGTGGNTEAFF,TGTGCCAGCAGCCAAGCCGGGACAGGGGGCAACACTGAAGCTTTCTTT
NA,TRBV27,NA,TRBJ1-2,CASSLTNGNYGYTF,TGTGCCAGCAGTTTAACTAACGGCAACTATGGCTACACCTTC
NA,TRBV28,NA,TRBJ2-3,CASTGSSDTQYF,TGTGCCAGCACGGGGAGTTCAGATACGCAGTATTTT
NA,TRBV6-4,few,TRBJ1-1,CASSATVYTEAFF,TGTGCCAGCAGTGCCACGGTTTACACTGAAGCTTTCTTT
TRBD1,TRBV18,NA,TRBJ2-5,CASSPLDRVGETQYF,TGTGCCAGCTCACCACTCGACAGGGTCGGCGAGACCCAGTACTTC
NA,TRBV30,NA,TRBJ2-7,CAWSVPGRSYEQYF,TGTGCCTGGAGTGTACCTGGGAGATCCTACGAGCAGTACTTC
TRBD2,TRBV30,NA,TRBJ2-1,CACPSGTKQFF,TGTGCCTGTCCCTCCGGGACTAAGCAGTTCTTC
TRBD1,TRBV28,NA,TRBJ2-5,CASSSTGRETQYF,TGTGCCAGCAGTTCGACAGGGAGAGAGACCCAGTACTTC
NA,TRBV5-1,once,TRBJ2-3,CASTEKPSTDTQYF,TGCGCCAGCACCGAGAAGCCTAGCACAGATACGCAGTATTTT
NA,TRBV27,NA,TRBJ2-7,CASSLPGHTYEQYF,TGTGCCAGCAGTTTACCGGGACATACCTACGAGCAGTACTTC